A selection of T cell receptor beta chains follows, all from one sample in a study of blood T cells in healthy people across ages. TCRdb re-derived calls from the 5' RACE reads in MiXCR, one entry per CDR3 protein. The sample records 1 million or so distinct CDR3 sequences, approximately 25% being singletons. These data were likewise used in another study, on T cells of mothers and their children.

Sample: blood. All receptors come from a girl aged 2 to 9 in good health. CDR3s include the opening cysteine and the closing phenylalanine or tryptophan. D genes are given only for firm matches. Only some rows state a clone size, as once, few, many or a class for expanded clones.

cdr3_length: 16; j_call: TRBJ2-3; v_call: TRBV5-1; clone_size: -; d_call: TRBD1; cdr3_aa: CASSLASGTAGGTQYF; cdr3_nt: TGCGCCAGCAGCTTGGCTTCGGGGACAGCTGGTGGTACGCAGTATTTT
cdr3_length: 15; j_call: TRBJ1-1; v_call: TRBV4-1; clone_size: few; d_call: -; cdr3_aa: CASSQVPAGGTEAFF; cdr3_nt: TGCGCCAGCAGCCAAGTTCCCGCGGGGGGCACTGAAGCTTTCTTT
cdr3_length: 15; j_call: TRBJ1-2; v_call: TRBV9; clone_size: -; d_call: -; cdr3_aa: CASSVDASPLYGYTF; cdr3_nt: TGTGCCAGCAGCGTAGATGCTTCCCCCCTCTATGGCTACACCTTC
cdr3_length: 16; j_call: TRBJ1-4; v_call: TRBV20-1; clone_size: few; d_call: -; cdr3_aa: CSARGRQANKNEKLFF; cdr3_nt: TGCAGTGCTAGAGGACGACAGGCGAACAAAAATGAAAAACTGTTTTTT
cdr3_length: 17; j_call: TRBJ2-1; v_call: TRBV7-3; clone_size: few; d_call: TRBD2; cdr3_aa: CASSPASGGIPYNEQFF; cdr3_nt: TGTGCCAGCAGCCCGGCCAGCGGGGGTATACCCTACAATGAGCAGTTCTTC
cdr3_length: 15; j_call: TRBJ2-5; v_call: TRBV12-5; clone_size: -; d_call: -; cdr3_aa: CASGLGQFEEETQYF; cdr3_nt: TGTGCTAGTGGTTTGGGACAATTCGAGGAAGAGACCCAGTACTTC
cdr3_length: 14; j_call: TRBJ2-4; v_call: TRBV3-1; clone_size: -; d_call: -; cdr3_aa: CASSFGDPVNIQYF; cdr3_nt: TGTGCCAGCAGCTTCGGGGACCCGGTAAACATTCAGTACTTC
cdr3_length: 13; j_call: TRBJ1-2; v_call: TRBV7-9; clone_size: -; d_call: -; cdr3_aa: CAGAGGANYGYTF; cdr3_nt: TGTGCCGGCGCTGGGGGAGCTAACTATGGCTACACCTTC
cdr3_length: 15; j_call: TRBJ1-2; v_call: TRBV15; clone_size: few; d_call: -; cdr3_aa: CATSRDLGQEYGYTF; cdr3_nt: TGTGCCACCAGCAGAGACTTGGGTCAGGAGTATGGCTACACCTTC
cdr3_length: 12; j_call: TRBJ1-2; v_call: TRBV29-1; clone_size: -; d_call: -; cdr3_aa: CSVVNSEGGYTF; cdr3_nt: TGCAGCGTTGTTAACAGCGAGGGGGGCTACACCTTC
cdr3_length: 18; j_call: TRBJ2-4; v_call: TRBV7-9; clone_size: -; d_call: TRBD2; cdr3_aa: CASSLVVAGDPAKNIQYF; cdr3_nt: TGTGCCAGCAGCTTAGTGGTAGCGGGAGACCCAGCCAAAAACATTCAGTACTTC
cdr3_length: 11; j_call: TRBJ2-3; v_call: TRBV29-1; clone_size: few; d_call: -; cdr3_aa: CSVFGTDTQYF; cdr3_nt: TGCAGCGTTTTCGGAACAGATACGCAGTATTTT
cdr3_length: 13; j_call: TRBJ2-3; v_call: TRBV12-3/TRBV12-4; clone_size: -; d_call: -; cdr3_aa: CASSLAVADTQYF; cdr3_nt: TGTGCCAGCAGTTTGGCTGTCGCAGATACGCAGTATTTT
cdr3_length: 13; j_call: TRBJ1-3; v_call: TRBV29-1; clone_size: -; d_call: -; cdr3_aa: CSVGLPSGNTIYF; cdr3_nt: TGCAGCGTTGGACTCCCCTCTGGAAACACCATATATTTT
cdr3_length: 14; j_call: TRBJ1-1; v_call: TRBV20-1; clone_size: few; d_call: -; cdr3_aa: CSAQFGQWGTEAFF; cdr3_nt: TGCAGTGCCCAGTTTGGACAGTGGGGCACTGAAGCTTTCTTT
cdr3_length: 12; j_call: TRBJ1-2; v_call: TRBV29-1; clone_size: -; d_call: -; cdr3_aa: CSVVPGDDGYTF; cdr3_nt: TGCAGCGTTGTACCCGGGGATGATGGCTACACCTTC
cdr3_length: 14; j_call: TRBJ2-7; v_call: TRBV2; clone_size: -; d_call: -; cdr3_aa: CASIRDFNSYEQYF; cdr3_nt: TGTGCCAGCATTCGGGACTTTAACTCCTACGAGCAGTACTTC
cdr3_length: 16; j_call: TRBJ2-3; v_call: TRBV3-1; clone_size: few; d_call: TRBD2; cdr3_aa: CASSQVGGEGTDTQYF; cdr3_nt: TGTGCCAGCAGCCAAGTAGGAGGGGAGGGGACAGATACGCAGTATTTT
cdr3_length: 20; j_call: TRBJ2-5; v_call: TRBV10-3; clone_size: -; d_call: TRBD1; cdr3_aa: CAISATRRQGALNEQETQYF; cdr3_nt: TGTGCCATCAGTGCCACGCGACGACAGGGGGCCCTTAACGAACAAGAGACCCAGTACTTC
cdr3_length: 15; j_call: TRBJ1-5; v_call: TRBV7-9; clone_size: few; d_call: -; cdr3_aa: CASSLLSEDDQPQHF; cdr3_nt: TGTGCCAGCAGCTTATTAAGTGAAGACGATCAGCCCCAGCATTTT
cdr3_length: 17; j_call: TRBJ2-1; v_call: TRBV20-1; clone_size: -; d_call: -; cdr3_aa: CSARDLGLQSYYNEQFF; cdr3_nt: TGCAGTGCTAGAGATCTTGGTTTACAGAGTTACTACAATGAGCAGTTCTTC
cdr3_length: 16; j_call: TRBJ2-5; v_call: TRBV12-3/TRBV12-4; clone_size: few; d_call: -; cdr3_aa: CASSLAGSGLEETQYF; cdr3_nt: TGTGCCAGCAGTTTAGCGGGCAGTGGCTTAGAAGAGACCCAGTACTTC
cdr3_length: 13; j_call: TRBJ2-5; v_call: TRBV29-1; clone_size: -; d_call: -; cdr3_aa: CSVVGEYQETQYF; cdr3_nt: TGCAGCGTTGTCGGAGAGTACCAAGAGACCCAGTACTTC
cdr3_length: 15; j_call: TRBJ2-3; v_call: TRBV6-5; clone_size: -; d_call: -; cdr3_aa: CASRGQSVGTDTQYF; cdr3_nt: TGTGCCAGCAGAGGACAGAGTGTGGGGACAGATACGCAGTATTTT
cdr3_length: 17; j_call: TRBJ2-7; v_call: TRBV28; clone_size: -; d_call: TRBD2; cdr3_aa: CASSLRIPGGGTYEQYF; cdr3_nt: TGTGCCAGCAGTTTAAGGATACCGGGGGGAGGAACCTACGAGCAGTACTTC
cdr3_length: 13; j_call: TRBJ2-5; v_call: TRBV7-2; clone_size: few; d_call: -; cdr3_aa: CASSFSWQETQYF; cdr3_nt: TGTGCCAGCAGCTTCAGCTGGCAAGAGACCCAGTACTTC
cdr3_length: 15; j_call: TRBJ2-4; v_call: TRBV6-2/TRBV6-3; clone_size: few; d_call: -; cdr3_aa: CASSPSQAAKNIQYF; cdr3_nt: TGTGCCAGCAGTCCTTCCCAAGCAGCCAAAAACATTCAGTACTTC
cdr3_length: 14; j_call: TRBJ2-7; v_call: TRBV12-3/TRBV12-4; clone_size: few; d_call: -; cdr3_aa: CASLNRDRSYEQYF; cdr3_nt: TGTGCCAGCCTTAACCGGGACCGGAGCTACGAGCAGTACTTC
cdr3_length: 18; j_call: TRBJ2-5; v_call: TRBV7-2; clone_size: few; d_call: TRBD2; cdr3_aa: CASSLASSGGRYGETQYF; cdr3_nt: TGTGCCAGCAGCTTAGCCAGTAGCGGGGGACGGTATGGGGAGACCCAGTACTTC
cdr3_length: 17; j_call: TRBJ2-2; v_call: TRBV4-2; clone_size: -; d_call: TRBD2; cdr3_aa: CASSQSGGITNTGELFF; cdr3_nt: TGTGCCAGCAGCCAAAGCGGGGGAATAACTAACACCGGGGAGCTGTTTTTT
cdr3_length: 16; j_call: TRBJ2-7; v_call: TRBV28; clone_size: few; d_call: -; cdr3_aa: CASSLILGDQGTEQYF; cdr3_nt: TGTGCCAGCAGTTTAATTCTCGGGGATCAGGGCACCGAGCAGTACTTC
cdr3_length: 11; j_call: TRBJ2-5; v_call: TRBV5-1; clone_size: -; d_call: -; cdr3_aa: CASRREGTQYF; cdr3_nt: TGCGCCAGCAGAAGAGAAGGGACCCAGTACTTC
cdr3_length: 14; j_call: TRBJ1-6; v_call: TRBV5-1; clone_size: few; d_call: -; cdr3_aa: CASSAGGYNSPLHF; cdr3_nt: TGCGCCAGCAGCGCAGGCGGCTATAATTCACCCCTCCACTTT
cdr3_length: 15; j_call: TRBJ2-1; v_call: TRBV6-6; clone_size: -; d_call: TRBD1; cdr3_aa: CASNFGTGTSPSQFF; cdr3_nt: TGTGCCAGCAACTTCGGGACAGGGACATCCCCTTCGCAGTTCTTC
cdr3_length: 13; j_call: TRBJ2-7; v_call: TRBV29-1; clone_size: few; d_call: TRBD1; cdr3_aa: CSVEQGAPGEQYF; cdr3_nt: TGCAGCGTTGAACAGGGGGCTCCGGGCGAGCAGTACTTC
cdr3_length: 11; j_call: TRBJ2-7; v_call: TRBV19; clone_size: -; d_call: -; cdr3_aa: CASGGGIEQYF; cdr3_nt: TGTGCCAGTGGAGGGGGAATCGAGCAGTACTTC
cdr3_length: 14; j_call: TRBJ2-5; v_call: TRBV2; clone_size: -; d_call: -; cdr3_aa: CASSGEEEEETQYF; cdr3_nt: TGTGCCAGCAGTGGAGAGGAGGAGGAGGAGACCCAGTACTTC
cdr3_length: 15; j_call: TRBJ1-2; v_call: TRBV6-1; clone_size: -; d_call: TRBD1; cdr3_aa: CASSGLGQGNYGYTF; cdr3_nt: TGTGCCAGCAGTGGTCTGGGACAGGGGAACTATGGCTACACCTTC
cdr3_length: 14; j_call: TRBJ1-1; v_call: TRBV7-2; clone_size: few; d_call: TRBD1; cdr3_aa: CASRPGQLNTEAFF; cdr3_nt: TGTGCCAGCAGGCCGGGACAGCTGAACACTGAAGCTTTCTTT
cdr3_length: 15; j_call: TRBJ2-1; v_call: TRBV9; clone_size: -; d_call: TRBD1; cdr3_aa: CASSEPGTGWNEQFF; cdr3_nt: TGTGCCAGCAGCGAACCCGGGACAGGATGGAATGAGCAGTTCTTC
cdr3_length: 14; j_call: TRBJ1-2; v_call: TRBV11-1; clone_size: few; d_call: -; cdr3_aa: CASGTLTLNYGYTF; cdr3_nt: TGTGCCAGCGGGACCCTGACCCTTAACTATGGCTACACCTTC
cdr3_length: 16; j_call: TRBJ2-1; v_call: TRBV7-9; clone_size: few; d_call: TRBD2; cdr3_aa: CASSSSGPSGNNEQFF; cdr3_nt: TGTGCCAGCAGTTCTAGCGGACCCTCAGGGAACAATGAGCAGTTCTTC
cdr3_length: 17; j_call: TRBJ2-4; v_call: TRBV29-1; clone_size: -; d_call: -; cdr3_aa: CSVMSSGMLLAKNIQYF; cdr3_nt: TGCAGCGTTATGAGCTCCGGAATGTTACTAGCCAAAAACATTCAGTACTTC
cdr3_length: 14; j_call: TRBJ2-5; v_call: TRBV7-9; clone_size: -; d_call: -; cdr3_aa: CASSPPGSGETQYF; cdr3_nt: TGTGCCAGCAGCCCACCGGGCTCTGGGGAGACCCAGTACTTC
cdr3_length: 14; j_call: TRBJ1-1; v_call: TRBV7-3; clone_size: few; d_call: -; cdr3_aa: CASSSMGGLPEAFF; cdr3_nt: TGTGCCAGCAGCTCGATGGGGGGCTTACCTGAAGCTTTCTTT
cdr3_length: 15; j_call: TRBJ1-1; v_call: TRBV12-3/TRBV12-4; clone_size: -; d_call: -; cdr3_aa: CASCLEGMGNTEAFF; cdr3_nt: TGTGCCAGCTGCTTGGAGGGAATGGGGAACACTGAAGCTTTCTTT
cdr3_length: 13; j_call: TRBJ2-7; v_call: TRBV4-1; clone_size: -; d_call: TRBD2; cdr3_aa: CASSHGGAHEQYF; cdr3_nt: TGCGCCAGCAGCCACGGGGGGGCCCACGAGCAGTACTTC
cdr3_length: 13; j_call: TRBJ1-1; v_call: TRBV20-1; clone_size: -; d_call: -; cdr3_aa: CSARDQGVTEAFF; cdr3_nt: TGCAGTGCTAGAGACCAAGGGGTTACTGAAGCTTTCTTT
cdr3_length: 15; j_call: TRBJ1-5; v_call: TRBV4-3; clone_size: many; d_call: TRBD1; cdr3_aa: CASSQDGQGIQPQHF; cdr3_nt: TGCGCCAGCAGCCAAGATGGACAGGGGATACAGCCCCAGCATTTT
cdr3_length: 17; j_call: TRBJ2-5; v_call: TRBV7-9; clone_size: -; d_call: TRBD2; cdr3_aa: CASSLLNGGANQETQYF; cdr3_nt: TGTGCCAGCAGCTTATTGAACGGGGGGGCTAACCAAGAGACCCAGTACTTC
cdr3_length: 15; j_call: TRBJ1-5; v_call: TRBV15; clone_size: -; d_call: -; cdr3_aa: CATSRDLRNNQPQHF; cdr3_nt: TGTGCCACCAGCAGAGATCTTCGGAACAATCAGCCCCAGCATTTT
cdr3_length: 16; j_call: TRBJ2-2; v_call: TRBV11-3; clone_size: -; d_call: TRBD1; cdr3_aa: CASSLGQLDLPGELFF; cdr3_nt: TGTGCCAGCAGTTTGGGACAGCTAGACCTCCCCGGGGAGCTGTTTTTT
cdr3_length: 13; j_call: TRBJ2-3; v_call: TRBV28; clone_size: once; d_call: TRBD1; cdr3_aa: CASRRGQPDTQYF; cdr3_nt: TGTGCCAGCAGACGGGGACAGCCAGATACGCAGTATTTT
cdr3_length: 16; j_call: TRBJ2-3; v_call: TRBV7-9; clone_size: few; d_call: -; cdr3_aa: CASSSLKGRGPDTQYF; cdr3_nt: TGTGCCAGCAGCTCTCTTAAGGGGCGGGGGCCAGATACGCAGTATTTT
cdr3_length: 15; j_call: TRBJ2-7; v_call: TRBV25-1; clone_size: -; d_call: TRBD2; cdr3_aa: CASSKGTSGGYEQYF; cdr3_nt: TGTGCCAGTTCTAAAGGGACTAGCGGGGGATACGAGCAGTACTTC